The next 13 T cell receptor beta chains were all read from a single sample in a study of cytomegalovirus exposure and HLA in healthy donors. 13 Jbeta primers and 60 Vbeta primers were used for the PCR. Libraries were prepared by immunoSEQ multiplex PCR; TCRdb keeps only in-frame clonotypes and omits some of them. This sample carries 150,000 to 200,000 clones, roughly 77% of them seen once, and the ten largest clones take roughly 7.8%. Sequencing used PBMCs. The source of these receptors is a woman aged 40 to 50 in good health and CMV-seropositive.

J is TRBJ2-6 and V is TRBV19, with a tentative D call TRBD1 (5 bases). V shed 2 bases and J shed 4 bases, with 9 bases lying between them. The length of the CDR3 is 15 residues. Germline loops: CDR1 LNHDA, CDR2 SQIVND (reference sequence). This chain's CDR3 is CASSIIGVGANVLTF. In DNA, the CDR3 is TGTGCCAGTAGTATAATAGGGGTGGGGGCCAACGTCCTGACTTTC.

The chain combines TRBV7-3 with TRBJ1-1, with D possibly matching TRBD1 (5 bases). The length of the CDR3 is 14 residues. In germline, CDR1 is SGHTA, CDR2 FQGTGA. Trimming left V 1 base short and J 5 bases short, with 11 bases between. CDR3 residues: CASSLMPQGTEAFF. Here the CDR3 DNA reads TGTGCCAGCAGCTTAATGCCCCAGGGAACTGAAGCTTTCTTT.

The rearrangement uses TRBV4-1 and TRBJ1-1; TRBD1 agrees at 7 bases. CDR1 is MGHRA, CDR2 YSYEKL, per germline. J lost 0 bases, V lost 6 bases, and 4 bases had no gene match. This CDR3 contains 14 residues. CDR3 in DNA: TGCGCCAGCAGATACAGGGGTATGAACACTGAAGCTTTCTTT. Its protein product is CASRYRGMNTEAFF.

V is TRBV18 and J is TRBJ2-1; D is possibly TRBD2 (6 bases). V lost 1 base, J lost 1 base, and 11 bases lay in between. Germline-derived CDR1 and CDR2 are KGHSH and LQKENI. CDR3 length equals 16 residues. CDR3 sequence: CASSPLDGLSYNEQFF. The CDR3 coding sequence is TGTGCCAGCTCACCACTGGACGGACTATCCTACAATGAGCAGTTCTTC.

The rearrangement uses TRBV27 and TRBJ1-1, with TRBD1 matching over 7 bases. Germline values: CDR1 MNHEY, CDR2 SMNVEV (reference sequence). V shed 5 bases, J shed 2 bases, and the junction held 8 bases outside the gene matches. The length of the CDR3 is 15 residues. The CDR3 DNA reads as TGTGCCAGCAGTAGATGGACAGGAGACAACACTGAAGCTTTCTTT. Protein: CASSRWTGDNTEAFF.

CDR3 sequence reads: CASRTQGSNQPQHF. The CDR3 coding sequence is TGTGCCAGTAGAACCCAGGGGAGCAATCAGCCCCAGCATTTT. The chain links TRBV19 to TRBJ1-5; the D gene is possibly TRBD1 (6 bases). V was pared by 6 bases and J by 1 base, with 10 bases between. The CDR3 covers 14 residues. Germline CDR1 reads LNHDA; CDR2 reads SQIVND (reference sequence).

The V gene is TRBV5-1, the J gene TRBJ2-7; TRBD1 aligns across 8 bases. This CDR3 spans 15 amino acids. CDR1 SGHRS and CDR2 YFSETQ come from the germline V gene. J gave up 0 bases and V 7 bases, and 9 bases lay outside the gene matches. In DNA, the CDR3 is TGCGCCAGCGGACAGGGTCTTACCGCCTCCTACGAGCAGTACTTC. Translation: CASGQGLTASYEQYF.

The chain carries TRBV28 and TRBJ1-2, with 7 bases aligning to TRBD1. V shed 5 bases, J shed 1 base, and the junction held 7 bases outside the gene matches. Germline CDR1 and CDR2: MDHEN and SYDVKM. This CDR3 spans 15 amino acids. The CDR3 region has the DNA TGTGCCAGCAGTCTCCCAGGGGGGAATAACTATGGCTACACCTTC. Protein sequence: CASSLPGGNNYGYTF.

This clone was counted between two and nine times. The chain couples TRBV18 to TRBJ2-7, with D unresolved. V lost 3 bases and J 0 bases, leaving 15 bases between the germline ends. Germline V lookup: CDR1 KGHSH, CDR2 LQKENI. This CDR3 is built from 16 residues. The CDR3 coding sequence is TGTGCCAGCTCACCCGATCCCCCAACAGTCTCCTACGAGCAGTACTTC. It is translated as CASSPDPPTVSYEQYF. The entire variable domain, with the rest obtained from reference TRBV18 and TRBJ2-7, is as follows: NAGVMQNPRHLVRRRGQEARLRCSPMKGHSHVYWYRQLPEEGLKFMVYLQKENIIDESGMPKERFSAEFPKEGPSILRIQQVVRGDSAAYFCASSPDPPTVSYEQYFGPGTRLTVT.

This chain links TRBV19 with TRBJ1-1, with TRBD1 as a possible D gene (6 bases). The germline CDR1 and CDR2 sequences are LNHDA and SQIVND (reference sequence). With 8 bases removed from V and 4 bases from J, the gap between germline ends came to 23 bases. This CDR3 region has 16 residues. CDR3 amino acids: CASHPSSRGRGTEAFF. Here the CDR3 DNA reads TGTGCCAGTCACCCGAGTTCTAGGGGCAGGGGCACTGAAGCTTTCTTT.

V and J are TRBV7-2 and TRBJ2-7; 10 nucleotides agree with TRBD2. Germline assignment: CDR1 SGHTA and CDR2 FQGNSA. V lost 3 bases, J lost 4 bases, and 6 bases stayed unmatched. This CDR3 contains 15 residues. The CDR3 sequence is CASSFGPSGGYEQYF. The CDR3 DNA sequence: TGTGCCAGCAGCTTTGGGCCTAGCGGGGGTTACGAGCAGTACTTC.

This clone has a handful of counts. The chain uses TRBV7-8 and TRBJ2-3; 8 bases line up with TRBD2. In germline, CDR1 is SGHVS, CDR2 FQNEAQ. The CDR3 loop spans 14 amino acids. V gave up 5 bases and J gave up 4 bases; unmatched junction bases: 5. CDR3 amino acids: CASSPGLAADTQYF. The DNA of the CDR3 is TGTGCCAGCAGCCCAGGACTAGCCGCAGATACGCAGTATTTT.

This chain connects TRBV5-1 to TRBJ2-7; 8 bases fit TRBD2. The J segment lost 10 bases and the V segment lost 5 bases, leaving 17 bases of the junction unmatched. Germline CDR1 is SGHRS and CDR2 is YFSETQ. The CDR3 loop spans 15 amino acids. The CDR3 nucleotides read TGCGCCAGCAGACAGGAGGCTAGCGGGCGCACGGGACAGTACTTC. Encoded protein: CASRQEASGRTGQYF.